Listed here are 10 T cell receptor beta chains from one sample, sequenced in a study of post-analysis software for immune sequencing data. The TCR beta cDNA libraries carried unique molecular identifiers. TCRdb fed the PCR reads into MiXCR, producing one record per CDR3 protein. The sample carries about 540,000 distinct CDR3 sequences, approximately 31% recorded once. These receptors are not linked to any known antigen. Study-wide results and limits: Four to six TRBV segments (TRBV5-6, TRBV5-1 and TRBV20-1 among them) occurred more frequently in patients than in controls.

Input material: blood. These receptors originate from a girl aged 2-17 years with multiple sclerosis.

The J gene is TRBJ2-6, the V gene TRBV20-1, with D perhaps matching TRBD1 (6 bases). This CDR3 spans 18 amino acids. Germline values: CDR1 DFQATT, CDR2 SNEGSKA (reference sequence). V was clipped by 0 bases and J by 0 bases, with 15 bases between them. The CDR3 sequence is CSARDGGQGSSGANVLTF. As DNA, the CDR3 is TGCAGTGCTAGAGATGGCGGGCAGGGGAGCTCTGGGGCCAACGTCCTGACTTTC.

This clonotype was seen only a few times. V gene TRBV2 combines with J gene TRBJ1-5; TRBD1 matches 8 bases. Germline loops: CDR1 SNHLY, CDR2 FYNNEI. V lost 6 bases, J lost 3 bases, and 10 bases stayed unmatched. CDR3 length equals 16 residues. The CDR3 bases are TGTGCCAGCAGCGCCAGGGACAGGAGAGCCAATCAGCCCCAGCATTTT. This codes for CASSARDRRANQPQHF.

The chain couples TRBV6-5 to TRBJ1-2; 7 bases are shared with TRBD1. The CDR3 is 15 amino acids. Germline-derived CDR1 and CDR2 are MNHEY and SVGAGI. Germline trimming cut 7 bases from V and 8 bases from J; bases unmatched to any gene: 16. CDR3 in amino acids: CASISPSDRLGGYTF. The CDR3 bases are TGTGCCAGCATCTCCCCTTCGGACAGGCTTGGGGGCTACACCTTC.

The chain recombines TRBV20-1 with TRBJ1-2, with 8 positions matching TRBD1. With V trimmed by 1 base and J by 5 bases, 9 bases remained unmatched. The CDR3 covers 15 residues. Germline V gene lookup returns CDR1 DFQATT and CDR2 SNEGSKA (reference sequence). Here the CDR3 reads CSARGAGGKVYGYTF. CDR3 sequence (DNA): TGCAGTGCTAGAGGGGCAGGGGGCAAAGTATATGGCTACACCTTC.

This clonotype was recorded a few times. The gene calls are TRBV20-1 and TRBJ2-1; 9 positions match TRBD2. V was pared by 1 base and J by 7 bases, with 8 bases of the junction left unmatched. The CDR3 totals 15 residues. The germline gives CDR1 DFQATT, CDR2 SNEGSKA (reference sequence). DNA of the CDR3: TGCAGTGCTAGAGTTTGGGCTAGCGGGGTGAATGAGCAGTTCTTC. It encodes CSARVWASGVNEQFF.

This clonotype was counted between two and nine times. This chain connects TRBV11-2 to TRBJ1-1; D perhaps matches TRBD1 (5 bases). Trimming shortened V by 1 base and J by 6 bases, and 15 bases separated the two germline ends. This CDR3 region has 15 residues. Germline CDR1 is SGHAT and CDR2 is FQNNGV. This CDR3 reads CASSLVDGGSSEAFF. Written as DNA, the CDR3 is TGTGCCAGCAGCTTAGTTGACGGGGGGAGTTCTGAAGCTTTCTTT.

The rearrangement joins TRBV27 to TRBJ1-1, with a weak D call TRBD1 (5 bases). Germline V gives CDR1 MNHEY, CDR2 SMNVEV (reference sequence). V dropped 7 bases and J dropped 5 bases, with 17 bases sitting between them. There are 14 residues in the CDR3. DNA for the CDR3: TGTGCCAGCACCCGGCTCCCGGGGGAGACTGAAGCTTTCTTT. Its translation: CASTRLPGETEAFF.

The rearrangement links TRBV5-1 to TRBJ2-3; no clear D gene. The germline V gene has CDR1 SGHRS and CDR2 YFSETQ. V was cut by 0 bases and J by 2 bases, with 4 bases left in between. The CDR3 extends over 13 amino acids. The CDR3: CASSLDFTDTQYF. CDR3 DNA sequence: TGCGCCAGCAGCTTGGACTTCACAGATACGCAGTATTTT.

This clonotype showed up just a few times. The chain has TRBV20-1 and TRBJ2-6; 7 bases agree with TRBD2. Germline CDR1 DFQATT, CDR2 SNEGSKA (reference sequence). V was clipped by 6 bases and J by 0 bases; unmatched bases: 2. The CDR3 runs to 14 residues. The CDR3, as DNA: TGCAGTGCCACGGGGGGCTCTGGGGCCAACGTCCTGACTTTC. Translated, it gives CSATGGSGANVLTF.

In its sample, this clonotype was seen many times. The chain couples TRBV29-1 to TRBJ2-1; 9 bases map to TRBD1. Looked up from germline, CDR1 is SQVTM and CDR2 is ANQGSEA. The CDR3 runs to 15 residues. After removal of 3 bases from V and 4 bases from J, the junction contained 7 bases not matched to a gene. CDR3 loop: CSVDRDRAVYNEQFF. CDR3 DNA: TGCAGCGTTGATCGGGACAGGGCCGTATACAATGAGCAGTTCTTC.